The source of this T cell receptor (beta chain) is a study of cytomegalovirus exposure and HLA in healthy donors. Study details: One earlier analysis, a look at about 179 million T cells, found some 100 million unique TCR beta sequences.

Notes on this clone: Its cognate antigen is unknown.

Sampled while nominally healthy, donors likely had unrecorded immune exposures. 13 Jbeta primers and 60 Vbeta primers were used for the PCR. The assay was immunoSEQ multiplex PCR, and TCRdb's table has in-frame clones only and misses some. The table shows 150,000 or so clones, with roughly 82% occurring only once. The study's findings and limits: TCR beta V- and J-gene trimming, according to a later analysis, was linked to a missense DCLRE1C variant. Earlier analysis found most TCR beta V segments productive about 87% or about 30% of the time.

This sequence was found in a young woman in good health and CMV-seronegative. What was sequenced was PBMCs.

The CDR3 loop is CASNLLAGGTETQYF. CDR3 DNA: TGTGCCAGCAATCTTCTAGCGGGGGGGACGGAGACCCAGTACTTC. V and J are TRBV2 and TRBJ2-5, with 12 bases that match TRBD2. Germline CDR1 SNHLY, CDR2 FYNNEI. The J segment lost 5 bases and the V segment lost 7 bases, leaving 8 bases of the junction unmatched. The CDR3 totals 15 residues.